This T cell receptor (beta chain) was sequenced during a study of cytomegalovirus exposure and HLA in healthy donors (dated by TCRdb to about 2017). For context, the study as a whole: An earlier analysis of some 550 of the donors reported roughly 270 Gb of sequence data and roughly 100 million unique TCR beta sequences from about 179 million T cells. On average, about 200,000 unique TCR beta nucleotide sequences were sequenced per donor among fewer than 500 genotyped donors of the cohort, with roughly 20% of those sequences being non-productive. Around 300 gigabases of sequencing data and around 87 million unique TCR sequences were included in an early release covering roughly 600 HLA-typed donors. Genome-wide SNP genotypes for about three fifths of the roughly 700 donors were used in a later genetic analysis, which treated that subset as a discovery cohort. The study aimed to test whether cataloging public T cell receptors could reveal signatures of past pathogen exposure. An earlier analysis of some 500 of the donors used high-throughput TCR beta sequencing to judge whether each TCR beta V gene segment behaved as functional or pseudogenic. Several DR-DQ haplotypes were treated as single units for association and clustering because of strong linkage in the cohort. The later analysis used no new phenotypic data to find candidate immune exposures, relying instead on TCR beta sequences and their occurrence across donors. Class I and class II HLA loci were covered by the typing at four-digit resolution. Donor age, sex, ethnicity and CMV serostatus were compiled together with the repertoire data. In addition to the first cohort of around 670 subjects, a separate validation cohort of 120 different subjects was used. To predict cytomegalovirus infection status, the study combined high-throughput TCR immunosequencing, statistical association of individual TCRs with disease status, and machine learning. Every discovery cohort repertoire had been produced on one sequencing platform. The study profiled the T cell repertoires of some 610 subjects by immunosequencing and related them to cytomegalovirus serostatus. A later analysis re-examined previously published TCR beta repertoires from more than 650 donors and added high-resolution HLA genotyping to investigate patterns of TCR occurrence. The number of typed donors differed by locus: about 620-630 for A, B, C, DRB1 and DQB1; 522 for DQA1; approximately 610 for DPA1; and some 430 for DPB1. The genetic ancestry cluster associated with self-reported Caucasian donors included over 80% of the 398 genotyped donors.

The paper as a whole reports these results and caveats: While some public TCRs were present in many individuals, most TCR sequences turned up only very rarely across donors. Immune exposure information for the cohort was limited to CMV serostatus. A cluster of highly shared sequence variants was judged likely to represent a technical artifact of the sequencing pipeline. It was suggested by the authors that the approach could potentially be generalized to other disease states and immunological phenotypes. A further reported finding was that TCR beta sequences accurately predicted the HLA-A and HLA-B alleles for most subjects in the first cohort. According to a later genetic analysis, donors in an Asian-associated ancestry cluster had fewer N-insertions in productive TCRs than the roughly 700-donor mean. Because counts were too low, about 18 rarely observed V segments, including chromosome 9 orphons, were left out of the earlier analysis of about 500 of the donors. Presence/absence analyses assumed roughly uniform sequencing depth across donors, an assumption that may not hold. In vitro tests confirmed that a few of the cytomegalovirus-associated TCR beta chains recognize cytomegalovirus antigens. V-gene and J-gene trimming of TCR beta chains was associated with a missense DCLRE1C variant in a later genetic analysis, and the association was replicated in an independent cohort. A later analysis found that TCR association rates varied across HLA loci, with DRB1 alleles showing the most associated TCRs and HLA-C alleles the fewest. When HLA alleles, especially DR and DQ, strongly co-occurred, TCR associations were difficult to assign to individual alleles. The classifier was reported to diagnose cytomegalovirus status with high specificity and sensitivity in both the original and validation cohorts. In a later analysis, most CMV-associated TCR beta chains were found to appear HLA-restricted, with HLA associations seemingly driven largely by CMV exposure. Because some donors lacked HLA typing at each locus, the association tests relied only on the typed subset. In a later analysis, HLA-associated TCR beta chains showed more clonal expansion and lower generation probabilities than non-associated chains that were equally common. In a later analysis, about 17,000 TCR beta sequences were associated with specific HLA alleles at a false discovery rate of 0.05. This cohort had only TCR beta chains sequenced, and the lack of alpha or paired-chain data limited which features could be detected. Some IMGT-functional V segments, including TRBV6-2 and TRBV6-3, could not be told apart with the 87-base-pair reads, so those segments were excluded. In an earlier analysis of around 600 of the donors, most TCR beta V segments were observed in productive rearrangements about 87% or about 30% of the time, broadly matching IMGT annotations. A total of about 150 TCR beta chains were listed by the study as associated with cytomegalovirus. A later analysis reported that several top co-occurrence clusters appeared linked to parvovirus B19, influenza, CMV and Epstein-Barr virus. Linkage disequilibrium might explain the correlated functional status among segregating V segments, but an unknown experimental factor could not be excluded.

The cohort consisted of 650 to 850 healthy bone marrow donors. Cohort members were all nominally healthy when sampled, although unrecorded immune exposures were likely present. The donor tested CMV seronegative and was one of the 352 seronegative cohort members. A peripheral blood sample was collected from each donor, and TCR beta sequencing was performed on peripheral blood mononuclear cells. The Qiagen DNeasy Blood Extraction Kit was used to extract genomic DNA from the blood cell samples. Taken from cysteine to phenylalanine, the CDR3 has 14 residues. The only DNA kept is the CDR3, 42 bases in frame from the first base. Cut back by 10 bases and 4 bases, the V and J ends lie 19 bases apart. The CDR1 and CDR2 encoded by the germline V gene are MNHEY and SVGAGI. Notes on this clone: Its target antigen remains unknown. No base quality values were provided; no much bigger clone lies one nucleotide off.

Library method: the immunoSEQ multiplex PCR assay. A mixture of 60 forward primers for TCR Vbeta segments and 13 reverse primers for TCR Jbeta segments was used in the multiplex PCR. The CDR3 region of rearranged TCR beta genes was amplified from genomic DNA with a multiplex PCR assay. The Illumina HiSeq System was used to sequence the amplified TCR beta libraries as 87-base-pair reads. Per the original workflow: In a later analysis, tens of millions of unique TCR beta chains were counted across the 500 to 850 repertoires, and some 10 million of these chains were shared by at least two donors. Raw reads were error-corrected and collapsed into unique sequences with a nearest-neighbor algorithm that merged closely related sequences to remove PCR and sequencing errors. CDR3 sequences were aligned to IMGT reference sequences to assign V, D and J gene segments. Each retained sequence needed at least a six-nucleotide match to both a V gene segment and a J gene segment. Rearrangements were called productive when the CDR3 lacked stop codons and stayed in frame with V and J; all others were non-productive. CDR3 was defined by IMGT convention, running from the second conserved V-encoded cysteine to the conserved J-encoded phenylalanine. In an earlier analysis of 587 of the donors, sequences lacking an unambiguous match to a single V gene segment were excluded. In an earlier analysis of approximately 590 of the donors, a V segment was called functional when productive rearrangements were above 56.7%, and segregating when the standard deviation between donors exceeded 5%. A statistical classification framework was developed to diagnose cytomegalovirus status using the catalog of TCR beta chain sequences. In a later analysis, V and J genes were assigned by comparing TCR nucleotide sequences against IMGT/GENE-DB human TR gene sequences. In a later analysis, CDR3 sequences and most-parsimonious VDJ recombination scenarios were assigned using the TCRdist pipeline. In a later analysis, every TCR beta chain was defined by the combination of its CDR3 amino acid sequence and its V-gene family, and reads without a unique V-gene family were dropped. A later analysis removed roughly 590 highly shared, low-generation-probability nucleotide sequences to deal with suspected cross-contamination and a sequencing artifact. In a later analysis, a clonal expansion index was calculated for each public chain from normalized within-repertoire ranks of inferred template counts. In a later analysis, generation probabilities were computed with a VDJ recombination model fitted to out-of-frame rearrangements, and the resulting probabilities were checked against IGoR. Hypergeometric tests were used in a later analysis to score TCR-TCR, TCR-HLA and TCR-CMV co-occurrence, with a repertoire-size bias correction applied to the TCR pairs. False discovery rates were estimated in a later analysis by permuting HLA or CMV assignments 20 times. In a later analysis, co-occurring TCRs were grouped using DBSCAN, and TCRdist sequence similarity was added for clustering within HLA-allele-positive subsets. Repertoires with fewer than 30,000 or more than 120,000 public chains, plus five repertoires with anomalous nucleotide sharing, were excluded from co-occurrence clustering. TCRdb provides this immuneACCESS table in a form limited to in-frame rearrangements. Some clones are lacking; in checked studies, under half of them reflect an unresolved V gene, and why the rest are absent is not known. V and J calls and clone size are as listed in that table; D and trimming were resolved from the DNA. This sample gives about 110,000 clones in total; under 85% of them show up just once. Approximately 1.3% of the sample rests with the top ten.

The TCR was taken from a man in his forties in good health and CMV-seronegative. The chain employs TRBV6-5 and TRBJ1-2; TRBD1 might be the D gene, on 6 matching bases. The sequencing sample was made of PBMCs. This receptor carries the CDR3 CAIMGGGLGYGYTF. The DNA sequence is given as TGTGCCATCATGGGGGGGGGCTTAGGCTATGGCTACACCTTC.